The TCR beta chain under discussion was sequenced for a study of T cell changes during pregnancy in multiple sclerosis (dated by TCRdb to between 2018 and 2020). Regarding the research as a whole: The study examined how the T cell repertoire changed over the course of pregnancy in women with multiple sclerosis.

Library construction relied on the immunoSEQ multiplex PCR assay. TCRdb took over this immuneACCESS table, retaining in-frame rearrangements with V and J assigned. Such tables are incomplete; in checked studies, under half of the missing clones stem from an unresolved V gene, and the remainder is unexplained. This sample lists fewer than 55,000 clones; 85% to 90% were detected once. Clones ranked in the top ten supply about 5.1% of the sample. CDR1 and CDR2 are drawn from the germline V gene: KGHSH, LQKENI. Including the terminal cysteine and phenylalanine, the CDR3 comprises 15 residues. Of the read, only the CDR3 DNA is kept; its 45 bases are in frame from base 1. Germline trimming: 3 bases from V, 5 bases from J; junction bases outside gene matches: 9. A word on this clone: It has no known antigen specificity. Per-base qualities were not stored, and no clone one base away is much larger.

The receptor's source is a female donor in good health, enrolled as a control in a pregnancy study. Sequencing was performed on peripheral blood, taken in the second trimester of pregnancy. This receptor chain uses TRBV18 and TRBJ2-7; the junction holds 8 bases that match TRBD2. This receptor has the CDR3 CASSPLAGPSDEQYF. The sequenced DNA: TGTGCCAGCTCACCCCTAGCGGGCCCCTCGGACGAGCAGTACTTC.